This T cell receptor beta chain was identified in a study of blood T cell repertoires in COVID-19. V was cut by 6 bases and J by 0 bases, with 9 bases left in between. CDR3 length: 13 amino acids. The germline V gene encodes CDR1 ENHRY and CDR2 SYGVKD. Per the original data handling: Amplification of reference gene primers was used by the study to estimate nucleated cell counts. Generated by immunoSEQ multiplex PCR, the TCRdb table keeps only in-frame clones and is missing some. V and J calls and clone size are copied from that table; D and trimming were computed from the DNA. Found here are approximately 140,000 clones, around four fifths of them singletons; the top ten hold about 3.1%.

This TCR was sampled from a woman aged 40 to 55 with active or convalescent COVID-19. The specimen sequenced was peripheral blood. V usage is TRBV10-3 and J usage is TRBJ2-7; no firm D call. This chain's CDR3 is CAIRVGGSYEQYF. CDR3 DNA sequence: TGTGCCATCAGGGTCGGCGGCTCCTACGAGCAGTACTTC.